The 10 T cell receptor beta chains below come from one sample, sequenced in a study of beta chain features in type 1 diabetes. The entirety of the isolated RNA underwent reverse transcription, so expressed TCRB transcripts were sequenced. Libraries were prepared by immunoSEQ multiplex PCR; TCRdb keeps only in-frame clonotypes and omits some of them. Here the sample spans about 270,000 clones, roughly 13% being singletons. Sequenced: naive CD4+ T cells from blood. These receptors were obtained from a woman between 40 and 50 years old in good health.

This sequence joins TRBV5-1 and TRBJ2-1; 10 bases align to TRBD2. J gave up 6 bases and V 0 bases, and 9 bases lay outside the gene matches. The CDR3 runs to 17 residues. Germline V gene sequence: CDR1 SGHRS, CDR2 YFSETQ. In DNA form, the CDR3 reads TGCGCCAGCAGCTTGGGGCCGAGCGGGGGGGCCCTCAATGAGCAGTTCTTC. Translated: CASSLGPSGGALNEQFF.

This clone was observed a handful of times. The J gene is TRBJ2-5, the V gene TRBV4-1; 7 bases line up with TRBD1. The end of the DNA is better explained by TRBJ2-7, so the J call may be wrong. CDR1 and CDR2 from the germline V gene are MGHRA and YSYEKL. The CDR3 loop spans 14 amino acids. This CDR3 is CASSGAGGSYEQYF. The CDR3 nucleotides read TGCGCCAGCAGCGGGGCAGGGGGCTCCTACGAGCAGTACTTC.

This clone has just a few counts. V is TRBV6-1 and J is TRBJ1-2; D gene unclear. This CDR3 comprises 13 residues. The germline V gene has CDR1 MNHNS and CDR2 SASEGT. V was trimmed by 6 bases and J by 6 bases, leaving 14 bases between them. This CDR3 is CASSGTGGNGYTF. The CDR3 coding sequence is TGTGCCAGCAGCGGAACGGGAGGGAATGGCTACACCTTC.

The chain is built from TRBV2 and TRBJ2-5; 8 positions match TRBD1. V dropped 8 bases and J dropped 3; count of bases not matched to a gene: 5. The CDR3 covers 13 residues. Germline CDR1 reads SNHLY; CDR2 reads FYNNEI. CDR3 protein: CASSWTGKETQYF. CDR3 sequence (DNA): TGTGCCAGCTCTTGGACAGGGAAAGAGACCCAGTACTTC.

This chain links TRBV5-1 with TRBJ2-5; D gene uncertain. This CDR3 contains 14 residues. Trimming shortened V by 1 base and J by 1 base, and 8 bases separated the two germline ends. Germline loops: CDR1 SGHRS, CDR2 YFSETQ. The CDR3 loop reads CASSLSQSQETQYF. In nucleotides, the CDR3 is TGCGCCAGCAGCTTGTCCCAGTCCCAAGAGACCCAGTACTTC.

The rearrangement joins TRBV18 to TRBJ1-1, with 9 positions matching TRBD1. The germline V gene has CDR1 KGHSH and CDR2 LQKENI. V shed 5 bases and J 0 bases; nucleotides not matched to a gene: 7. This CDR3 region has 16 residues. The chain's CDR3 is CASSKTGGTMNTEAFF. DNA of the CDR3: TGTGCCAGCTCAAAGACAGGGGGGACGATGAACACTGAAGCTTTCTTT.

This clone was seen a few times. The chain combines TRBV10-3 with TRBJ2-5; 11 bases map to TRBD2. V lost 8 bases, J lost 5 bases, and 4 bases stayed unmatched. This CDR3 region has 13 residues. Germline values: CDR1 ENHRY, CDR2 SYGVKD. CDR3 bases: TGTGCCATCCTGGCTAGCGGGGGGGAGACCCAGTACTTC. This encodes CAILASGGETQYF.

This clone appeared a few times. The V and J genes are TRBV5-4 and TRBJ2-7, with D perhaps matching TRBD1 (5 bases). Germline CDR1 and CDR2: SGHNT and YYREEE (reference sequence). The length of the CDR3 is 15 residues. V was cut by 0 bases and J by 3 bases, with 13 bases left in between. The CDR3 loop reads CASSLVWQGGYEQYF. The DNA for the CDR3 is TGTGCCAGCAGCTTGGTCTGGCAGGGTGGCTACGAGCAGTACTTC.

Only a few counts were recorded for this clone. V gene TRBV5-1 combines with J gene TRBJ1-1, with D hard to call. CDR3 length: 12 residues. V lost 0 bases to trimming and J lost 10 bases, with 10 bases between them. Germline assignment: CDR1 SGHRS and CDR2 YFSETQ. CDR3 bases: TGCGCCAGCAGCTTGGTCGAGGGTTTAGCTTTCTTT. Translated: CASSLVEGLAFF.

This clone was seen a few times. The chain links TRBV16 to TRBJ1-5; D may be TRBD1 (5 bases). The CDR3 contains 17 residues. Trimming cost V 0 bases and J 1 base, with 13 bases left between them. Germline V lookup: CDR1 KGHSY, CDR2 FQNENV. CDR3 nucleotide sequence: TGTGCCAGCAGCCAATCGCGGGGCAGCTCGAGCAATCAGCCCCAGCATTTT. It codes for CASSQSRGSSSNQPQHF. Full variable domain (remainder filled in from reference TRBV16 and TRBJ1-5): GEEVAQTPKHLVRGEGQKAKLYCAPIKGHSYVFWYQQVLKNEFKFLISFQNENVFDETGMPKERFSAKCLPNSPCSLEIQATKLEDSAVYFCASSQSRGSSSNQPQHFGDGTRLSIL.